The 3 T cell receptor beta chains below all came from one sample that was sequenced in a study of T cells in Graves' hyperthyroidism and ophthalmopathy. The source material, RNA transcripts, was used to amplify TCR beta CDR3 regions. The HTBI primer set served for first-round RT-PCR of the TCR CDR3. TCRdb re-called the multiplex PCR reads through MiXCR, storing one row per CDR3 protein. The repertoire consists of some 560,000 distinct CDR3 sequences, with about 15% occurring once and the leading ten covering approximately 15%. The sample consisted of blood. Receptors were obtained from a woman aged 35 to 49 with Graves' hyperthyroidism.

Worth noting for this clonotype: Just one base apart from a much larger clone, this may be a read error. The chain combines TRBV3-1 with TRBJ2-2; no reliable D call. Germline-derived CDR1 and CDR2 are LGHDT and YNNKEL (reference sequence). Between the trimmed V and J ends, which lost 4 bases and 6 bases, there was a span of 6 bases. This CDR3 comprises 12 residues. The CDR3 is CASSLNPGELFF. CDR3 coding DNA: TGTGCCAGCAGCCTGAATCCCGGGGAGCTGTTTTTT.

This clonotype was observed a handful of times. A junction boundary mismatches the germline segment, possibly from a read error. J is TRBJ2-1 and V is TRBV20-1; a weak D match, TRBD2 (6 bases). This CDR3 contains 15 residues. Germline V gene lookup returns CDR1 DFQATT and CDR2 SNEGSKA (reference sequence). The CDR3 region has the DNA TGCAGTACCATGTATAGGAGGGGTATTTACAATGGGCAGTTCTTC. It is translated as CSTMYRRGIYNGQFF.

This clonotype was seen at least ten times. The chain is built from TRBV6-1 and TRBJ2-2; the D gene could be TRBD1 or TRBD2 (5 bases each). CDR1 is MNHNS and CDR2 is SASEGT in the germline V gene. V lost 8 bases to trimming and J lost 3 bases, with 13 bases between them. The CDR3 consists of 14 residues. CDR3 DNA: TGTGCCAGCCAAACACAGGACTACACCGGGGAGCTGTTTTTT. Protein: CASQTQDYTGELFF.